The 17 T cell receptor beta chains given below trace back to one sample, sequenced in a study of OX40 agonist ivuxolimab in advanced cancers. Sequenced by immunoSEQ multiplex PCR; TCRdb stores in-frame clones only, minus some. The data show over 100,000 clones, about nine tenths seen once. The specimen comprised CD4+ or CD8+ T cells sorted from blood, sampled in a trial of the OX40 agonist ivuxolimab. Receptors originate from an adult with an advanced solid tumor such as melanoma, head and neck, liver or kidney cancer.

The rearrangement uses TRBV5-1 and TRBJ2-3, with 11 bases aligning to TRBD2. Germline loops: CDR1 SGHRS, CDR2 YFSETQ. The CDR3 consists of 17 residues. Trimming took 0 bases from V and 3 from J; bases not matched to a gene: 6. The CDR3 is CASSLGALAGGTDTQYF. The CDR3 coding sequence is TGCGCCAGCAGCTTGGGGGCCCTAGCGGGAGGTACAGATACGCAGTATTTT.

V gene TRBV19 combines with J gene TRBJ2-2; D gene uncertain. V was shortened by 7 bases and J by 5 bases, with 17 bases between the two germline ends. CDR1 is LNHDA and CDR2 is SQIVND in the germline V gene (reference sequence). This CDR3 has 15 residues. CDR3 protein: CASNPVAALTGELFF. The DNA of the CDR3 is TGTGCCAGTAACCCCGTTGCGGCGCTGACCGGGGAGCTGTTTTTT. Full variable domain (outside the CDR3, taken from reference TRBV19 and TRBJ2-2): DGGITQSPKYLFRKEGQNVTLSCEQNLNHDAMYWYRQDPGQGLRLIYYSQIVNDFQKGDIAEGYSVSREKKESFPLTVTSAQKNPTAFYLCASNPVAALTGELFFGEGSRLTVL.

Of note for this clone: At one of its ends the junction is not consistent with the germline gene, which may arise from a read error. V usage is TRBV7-7 and J usage is TRBJ2-5; 10 positions match TRBD1. Germline CDR1 reads SSHAT; CDR2 reads FNYEAQ (reference sequence). CDR3 length equals 14 residues. The CDR3 DNA follows: TGTGCTAGCAGCTTGAGGACAGGGGGGGAGACCCAGTACTTC. Encoded protein: CASSLRTGGETQYF. Full variable domain (rest looked up from reference TRBV7-7 and TRBJ2-5): GAGVSQSPRYKVTKRGQDVTLRCDPISSHATLYWYQQALGQGPEFLTYFNYEAQPDKSGLPSDRFSAERPEGSISTLTIQRTEQRDSAMYRCASSLRTGGETQYFGPGTRLLVL.

As concerns this clone: This sample also contains other DNA sequences that code for the same CDR3. The gene calls are TRBV11-2 and TRBJ2-5; D remains unclear. This CDR3 has 11 residues. Looked up from germline, CDR1 is SGHAT and CDR2 is FQNNGV. V lost 1 base to trimming and J lost 5 bases, with 2 bases between them. The CDR3 sequence: CASSLGETQYF. As DNA, the CDR3 is TGTGCCAGCAGCTTAGGGGAGACCCAGTACTTC.

The chain couples TRBV2 to TRBJ2-3, with D maybe TRBD2 (7 bases). This CDR3 region has 13 residues. V lost 6 bases and J lost 4, with 11 bases in between. Germline V CDR1 and CDR2: SNHLY, FYNNEI. The CDR3 reads CASRPGGPDTQYF. The CDR3 nucleotides are TGTGCCAGCAGGCCGGGGGGCCCAGATACGCAGTATTTT.

This clone was seen a handful of times. The chain recombines TRBV6-5 with TRBJ2-2; D ambiguous. The length of the CDR3 is 13 residues. Trimming stripped 5 bases from V and 10 bases from J, with 14 bases between. Looked up from germline, CDR1 is MNHEY and CDR2 is SVGAGI. The CDR3 loop is CASSLTSAAELFF. The CDR3 DNA is TGTGCCAGCAGTCTTACCTCGGCGGCGGAGCTGTTTTTT.

This chain joins TRBV6-6 and TRBJ2-5; D possibly uses TRBD1 or TRBD2 (5 bases each). Germline loops: CDR1 MNHNY, CDR2 SVGAGI (reference sequence). This CDR3 has 14 amino acids. V lost 7 bases, J lost 1 base, and 13 bases lay in between. The DNA for the CDR3 is TGTGCCAGCAATAATCCAGGGAGCCAAGAGACCCAGTACTTC. This sequence encodes CASNNPGSQETQYF.

The chain combines TRBV2 with TRBJ2-7; TRBD2 matches at 10 bases. Per germline, CDR1 SNHLY and CDR2 FYNNEI. This CDR3 region has 17 residues. V lost 0 bases, J lost 7 bases, and 12 bases stayed unmatched. CDR3 nucleotide sequence: TGTGCCAGCAGTGAAGCGCTTCGGCTAGCGGGAGCGAGAGAGCAGTACTTC. It specifies CASSEALRLAGAREQYF.

This clone was picked up a small number of times. The gene calls are TRBV5-1 and TRBJ1-4; 10 bases line up with TRBD1. Germline V CDR1 and CDR2: SGHRS, YFSETQ. The CDR3 has 14 amino acids. V was pared by 2 bases and J by 6 bases, with 1 base of the junction left unmatched. CDR3 nucleotide sequence: TGCGCCAGCAGCTTCGGGACAGGGGATGAAAAACTGTTTTTT. Its translation is CASSFGTGDEKLFF.

The chain uses TRBV6-6 and TRBJ2-1, with D maybe TRBD2 (5 bases). Germline loops: CDR1 MNHNY, CDR2 SVGAGI (reference sequence). This CDR3 region has 15 residues. V shed 9 bases and J shed 1 base, with 16 bases lying between them. As DNA, the CDR3 is TGTGCCAGTCACCCGCGGGTCCTTTCCTACAATGAGCAGTTCTTC. This gives the protein CASHPRVLSYNEQFF.

The chain is built from TRBV5-8 and TRBJ2-1; D may be TRBD1 (5 bases). The V end was cut by 4 bases, the J end by 4 bases, with 9 bases between. This CDR3 spans 13 amino acids. Germline CDR1 reads SGHTS; CDR2 reads YDEGEE. Here the CDR3 DNA reads TGTGCCAGCAGCCTGACAGAGTACAATGAGCAGTTCTTC. Translated: CASSLTEYNEQFF.

This chain connects TRBV18 to TRBJ1-1; 8 bases fit TRBD1. Germline V CDR1 and CDR2: KGHSH, LQKENI. The CDR3 is made up of 13 amino acids. V lost 7 bases to trimming and J lost 2 bases; unmatched junction nucleotides: 3. CDR3 region: CASLDRGNTEAFF. The DNA for the CDR3 is TGTGCCAGCTTAGACAGGGGAAACACTGAAGCTTTCTTT.

The rearrangement joins TRBV5-1 to TRBJ2-3; possible D gene TRBD2, 6 bases. The germline V and J ends were trimmed by 5 bases and 2 bases, with 18 bases remaining between them. Germline V gene lookup returns CDR1 SGHRS and CDR2 YFSETQ. The CDR3 is 16 amino acids. CDR3 DNA sequence: TGCGCCAGCAGTTCGGGACTCCTAAGGACCACAGATACGCAGTATTTT. Protein: CASSSGLLRTTDTQYF. The entire variable domain, with the rest obtained from reference TRBV5-1 and TRBJ2-3, is as follows: KAGVTQTPRYLIKTRGQQVTLSCSPISGHRSVSWYQQTPGQGLQFLFEYFSETQRNKGNFPGRFSGRQFSNSRSEMNVSTLELGDSALYLCASSSGLLRTTDTQYFGPGTRLTVL.

The rearrangement joins TRBV18 to TRBJ1-1; no definite D call. This CDR3 is 15 amino acids long. Germline V lookup: CDR1 KGHSH, CDR2 LQKENI. V lost 5 bases to trimming and J lost 0 bases, with 13 bases between them. The CDR3 protein is CASSGQEFMNTEAFF. The CDR3 DNA sequence: TGTGCCAGCTCAGGGCAGGAGTTCATGAACACTGAAGCTTTCTTT.

This chain connects TRBV5-1 to TRBJ2-1, with 13 positions matching TRBD2. Trimming at V came to 3 bases and at J to 8 bases, leaving 11 bases not matched to a gene. The CDR3 sequence is 17 residues long. Germline lookup yields CDR1 SGHRS and CDR2 YFSETQ. The CDR3 nucleotides are TGCGCCAGCAGCTCCACTAGCGGGAGGGCCGGGGGCTATGAGCAGTTCTTC. Translating it yields CASSSTSGRAGGYEQFF.

CDR3 bases: TGTGCCAGCAGCCGGACTACGGGGCTCCTCTCTGGAAACACCATATATTTT. This gives the protein CASSRTTGLLSGNTIYF. V and J are TRBV4-2 and TRBJ1-3; D perhaps matches TRBD1 (5 bases). This CDR3 spans 17 amino acids. Germline CDR1 LGHNA, CDR2 YNFKEQ. Between the trimmed V and J ends, which lost 4 bases and 0 bases, there was a span of 16 bases.

As DNA, the CDR3 is TGTGCCAGCAGTTACTCGATAGGGTCTACCACCGGGGAGCTGTTTTTT. It specifies CASSYSIGSTTGELFF. The chain recombines TRBV6-6 with TRBJ2-2; no definite D call. CDR1 and CDR2 (germline): MNHNY, SVGAGI (reference sequence). CDR3 length: 16 amino acids. The V and J ends lost 0 bases and 4 bases respectively, with 12 bases between them.